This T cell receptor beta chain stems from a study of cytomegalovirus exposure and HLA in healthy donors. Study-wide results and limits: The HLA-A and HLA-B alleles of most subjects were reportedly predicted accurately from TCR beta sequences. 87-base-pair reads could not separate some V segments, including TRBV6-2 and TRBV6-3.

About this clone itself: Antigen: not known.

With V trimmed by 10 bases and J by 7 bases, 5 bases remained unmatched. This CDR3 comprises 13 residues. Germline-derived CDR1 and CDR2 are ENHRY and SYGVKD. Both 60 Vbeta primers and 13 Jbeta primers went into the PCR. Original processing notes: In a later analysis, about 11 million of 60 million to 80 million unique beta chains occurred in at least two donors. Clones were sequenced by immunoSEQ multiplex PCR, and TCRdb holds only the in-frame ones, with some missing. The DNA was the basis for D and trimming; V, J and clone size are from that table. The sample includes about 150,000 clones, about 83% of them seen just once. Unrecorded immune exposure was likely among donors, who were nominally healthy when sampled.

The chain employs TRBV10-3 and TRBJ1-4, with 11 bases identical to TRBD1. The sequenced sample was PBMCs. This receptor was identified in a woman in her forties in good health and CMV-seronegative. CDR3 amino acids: CATRTGGGEKLFF. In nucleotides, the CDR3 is TGTGCCACCCGGACAGGGGGCGGTGAAAAACTGTTTTTT.